Listed below are T cell receptor beta chains from one sample, sequenced in a study of response to subunit inactivated influenza vaccine. TCRdb processed the RT-PCR reads anew with MiXCR; each CDR3 protein has one entry. The table includes a few hundred thousand distinct CDR3 sequences, less than 7.5% detected once. The material was PBMCs from blood, obtained around 25 months after vaccination. All receptors come from a man aged 50-75 years who received an inactivated influenza vaccine. CDR3s include the opening cysteine and the closing phenylalanine or tryptophan. A D gene is named only where the DNA matches it firmly. Only some rows state a clone size, as once, few, many or a class for expanded clones.

clone size: few
V gene: TRBV11-1
J gene: TRBJ2-5
D gene: -
CDR3 DNA: TGTGCCAGCAGCTTAAAGGTCCAGACCCGGGGATGGCAAGAGACCCAGTACTTC
CDR3 protein: CASSLKVQTRGWQETQYF

clone size: many
V gene: TRBV4-3
J gene: TRBJ2-7
D gene: -
CDR3 DNA: TGCGCCAGCAGCCACATCCACGACGGTACCTACGAGCAGTACTTC
CDR3 protein: CASSHIHDGTYEQYF

clone size: many
V gene: TRBV12-3/TRBV12-4
J gene: TRBJ2-1
D gene: -
CDR3 DNA: TGTGCCAGCAGCATCGACGGGACAAACTACAATGAGCAGTTCTTC
CDR3 protein: CASSIDGTNYNEQFF

clone size: many
V gene: TRBV20-1
J gene: TRBJ2-5
D gene: -
CDR3 DNA: TGCAGTGCTAGAGTCAGGAAGGAGACCCAGTACTTC
CDR3 protein: CSARVRKETQYF

clone size: many
V gene: TRBV3-1
J gene: TRBJ2-3
D gene: -
CDR3 DNA: TGTGCCAGCAGCCAAGTCACATCCCTTGATACGCAGTATTTT
CDR3 protein: CASSQVTSLDTQYF

clone size: -
V gene: TRBV19
J gene: TRBJ1-2
D gene: TRBD1
CDR3 DNA: TGTGCCGTCCGGGACAGGGGGCTCGAAGGCTACACCTTC
CDR3 protein: CAVRDRGLEGYTF

clone size: many
V gene: TRBV25-1
J gene: TRBJ2-3
D gene: -
CDR3 DNA: TGTGCCAGCAGTGTTGGGCAGGTCATTACAGATACGCAGTATTTT
CDR3 protein: CASSVGQVITDTQYF

clone size: many
V gene: TRBV9
J gene: TRBJ2-1
D gene: TRBD2
CDR3 DNA: TGTGCCAGCAGCGTAGGCGGGAGCTACAATGAGCAGTTCTTC
CDR3 protein: CASSVGGSYNEQFF

clone size: -
V gene: TRBV28
J gene: TRBJ2-2
D gene: -
CDR3 DNA: TGTGCCAGCAGCCTAGATGGGCAGGGCCGACACACCGGGGAGCTGTTTTTT
CDR3 protein: CASSLDGQGRHTGELFF

clone size: many
V gene: TRBV6-2/TRBV6-3
J gene: TRBJ2-5
D gene: -
CDR3 DNA: TGTGCCAGCAGTTACTCGAGCAGGGGACGAGGAGAGACCCAGTACTTC
CDR3 protein: CASSYSSRGRGETQYF

clone size: many
V gene: TRBV12-3/TRBV12-4
J gene: TRBJ2-1
D gene: -
CDR3 DNA: TGTGCCAGCCAGGGGTTTTGGGAAGACGACAATGAGCAGTTCTTC
CDR3 protein: CASQGFWEDDNEQFF

clone size: few
V gene: TRBV29-1
J gene: TRBJ2-1
D gene: -
CDR3 DNA: TGCAGCGTTGAACAGGGCTCTTACTTATACAATGAGCAGTTCTTC
CDR3 protein: CSVEQGSYLYNEQFF

clone size: few
V gene: TRBV9
J gene: TRBJ2-2
D gene: TRBD1
CDR3 DNA: TGTGCCAGCAGCGTCAGTCAGGGGGCGACCGGGGAGCTGTTTTTT
CDR3 protein: CASSVSQGATGELFF

clone size: -
V gene: TRBV19
J gene: TRBJ2-1
D gene: -
CDR3 DNA: TGTGCCAGTAGTATAGGTGGTGGGCGTACTGAGCAGTTCTTC
CDR3 protein: CASSIGGGRTEQFF

clone size: many
V gene: TRBV9
J gene: TRBJ2-5
D gene: TRBD1
CDR3 DNA: TGTGCCAGCAGCCGGGACAGGGGGCTAGAGACCCAGTACTTC
CDR3 protein: CASSRDRGLETQYF

clone size: few
V gene: TRBV7-8
J gene: TRBJ2-3
D gene: TRBD2
CDR3 DNA: TGTGCCAGCAGCGAAGTAGCGGGCCACACAGATACGCAGTATTTT
CDR3 protein: CASSEVAGHTDTQYF

clone size: -
V gene: TRBV4-2
J gene: TRBJ1-2
D gene: -
CDR3 DNA: -
CDR3 protein: CASSPRRDFWGQGTDTF

clone size: many
V gene: TRBV7-2
J gene: TRBJ1-5
D gene: -
CDR3 DNA: TGTGCCAGCAGCTTAGACGTTAATCAGCCCCAGCATTTT
CDR3 protein: CASSLDVNQPQHF

clone size: -
V gene: TRBV6-2/TRBV6-3
J gene: TRBJ2-5
D gene: TRBD2
CDR3 DNA: TGTGCCAGCAGCCTACTTCGGGGGGGCACGAGGGAGACCCAGTACTTC
CDR3 protein: CASSLLRGGTRETQYF

clone size: -
V gene: TRBV20-1
J gene: TRBJ1-4
D gene: -
CDR3 DNA: TGCAGTGCTGGGGGCACAGTTAATGAAAAACTGTTTTTT
CDR3 protein: CSAGGTVNEKLFF

clone size: few
V gene: TRBV9
J gene: TRBJ2-1
D gene: -
CDR3 DNA: TGTGCCAGCAGCGTAGACGGGTACAATGAGCAGTTCTTC
CDR3 protein: CASSVDGYNEQFF

clone size: -
V gene: TRBV7-2
J gene: TRBJ1-6
D gene: TRBD1
CDR3 DNA: TGTGCCAGCAGCAGACAGGGCTGGAATTCACCCCTCCACTTT
CDR3 protein: CASSRQGWNSPLHF

clone size: few
V gene: TRBV5-1
J gene: TRBJ2-7
D gene: -
CDR3 DNA: TGCGCCAGCAGCTTGGACAGCGTTGCTATCGAGCAGTACTTC
CDR3 protein: CASSLDSVAIEQYF

clone size: many
V gene: TRBV12-3/TRBV12-4
J gene: TRBJ1-3
D gene: TRBD1
CDR3 DNA: TGTGCCAGCAGCCCTTTCGACAGGGGTCTTTTATATTTT
CDR3 protein: CASSPFDRGLLYF

clone size: -
V gene: TRBV3-1
J gene: TRBJ2-7
D gene: -
CDR3 DNA: TGTGCCAGCAGGGGCGACACCGACTACGAGCAGTACTTC
CDR3 protein: CASRGDTDYEQYF

clone size: many
V gene: TRBV4-1
J gene: TRBJ2-2
D gene: -
CDR3 DNA: TGCGCCAGCAGCCAAGAAAGTTTGGCAGGGGACACCGGGGAGCTGTTTTTT
CDR3 protein: CASSQESLAGDTGELFF

clone size: -
V gene: TRBV28
J gene: TRBJ2-3
D gene: -
CDR3 DNA: TGTGCCAGCAGTCGACCGAGCACAGATACGCAGTATTTT
CDR3 protein: CASSRPSTDTQYF

clone size: many
V gene: TRBV20-1
J gene: TRBJ2-3
D gene: -
CDR3 DNA: TGCAGTGCTAGCGCCGTGACAGATACGCAGTATTTT
CDR3 protein: CSASAVTDTQYF

clone size: -
V gene: TRBV2
J gene: TRBJ2-5
D gene: TRBD2
CDR3 DNA: TGTGCCAGCCTGAAGTCCGGGACTAGCGGGTCGGAGACCCAGTACTTC
CDR3 protein: CASLKSGTSGSETQYF

clone size: few
V gene: TRBV20-1
J gene: TRBJ1-6
D gene: TRBD1
CDR3 DNA: TGCAGTGCTAGAGATCCGGGGGACAGCTTTATCCATTCACCCCTCCACTTT
CDR3 protein: CSARDPGDSFIHSPLHF

clone size: -
V gene: TRBV29-1
J gene: TRBJ1-1
D gene: TRBD1
CDR3 DNA: TGCAGCGGAGGGGGGACAGGAGAAGCTTTCTTT
CDR3 protein: CSGGGTGEAFF

clone size: -
V gene: TRBV10-3
J gene: TRBJ1-1
D gene: -
CDR3 DNA: TGTGCCATTGGACTGGGGAACACTGAAGCTTTCTTT
CDR3 protein: CAIGLGNTEAFF

clone size: -
V gene: TRBV20-1
J gene: TRBJ2-1
D gene: TRBD2
CDR3 DNA: TGCAGTGCTTTCGGACTAGCGGGTTCGACTCGAAATGAGCAGTTCTTC
CDR3 protein: CSAFGLAGSTRNEQFF

clone size: few
V gene: TRBV20-1
J gene: TRBJ2-5
D gene: -
CDR3 DNA: TGCAGTGCTAGCTGGGGGACCCAGTACTTC
CDR3 protein: CSASWGTQYF

clone size: many
V gene: TRBV29-1
J gene: TRBJ1-2
D gene: -
CDR3 DNA: TGCAGCGTTGTTGCAGGGGATAACTATGGCTACACCTTC
CDR3 protein: CSVVAGDNYGYTF

clone size: few
V gene: TRBV6-1
J gene: TRBJ2-7
D gene: TRBD1
CDR3 DNA: TGTGCCAGCAGTGAAGGGCAGGGGGCCACCTACGAGCAGTACTTC
CDR3 protein: CASSEGQGATYEQYF

clone size: -
V gene: TRBV9
J gene: TRBJ2-1
D gene: -
CDR3 DNA: TGTGCCAGCAGCCGGGACCCAGACTCCTACAATGAGCAGTTCTTC
CDR3 protein: CASSRDPDSYNEQFF

clone size: few
V gene: TRBV7-9
J gene: TRBJ2-7
D gene: -
CDR3 DNA: TGTGCCAGCAGCTTAGGTGTAGGGGACGGCGAGCAGTACTTC
CDR3 protein: CASSLGVGDGEQYF

clone size: few
V gene: TRBV4-2
J gene: TRBJ2-3
D gene: -
CDR3 DNA: TGTGCCAGCAGCCAGGGGGATCTGAGGAGGACTACCGGAGATACGCAGTATTTT
CDR3 protein: CASSQGDLRRTTGDTQYF

clone size: few
V gene: TRBV12-3/TRBV12-4
J gene: TRBJ1-2
D gene: TRBD1
CDR3 DNA: TGTGCCAGCAGTTTAGGACAGGGTAGGGCTAACTATGGCTACACCTTC
CDR3 protein: CASSLGQGRANYGYTF